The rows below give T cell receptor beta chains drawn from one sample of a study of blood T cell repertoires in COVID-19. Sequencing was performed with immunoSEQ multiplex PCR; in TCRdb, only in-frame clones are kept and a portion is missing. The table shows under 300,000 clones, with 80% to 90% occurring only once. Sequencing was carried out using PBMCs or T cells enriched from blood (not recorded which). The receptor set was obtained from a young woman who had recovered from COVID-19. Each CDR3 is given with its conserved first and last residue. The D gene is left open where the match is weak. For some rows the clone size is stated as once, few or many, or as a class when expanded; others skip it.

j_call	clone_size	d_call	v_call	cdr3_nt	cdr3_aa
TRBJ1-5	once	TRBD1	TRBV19	TGTGCCAGTAGTATGAGGGGACAGGTTGGGAGCAATCAGCCCCAGCATTTT	CASSMRGQVGSNQPQHF
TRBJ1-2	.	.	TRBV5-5	TGTGCCAGCAGCTTCCTTTTGGCGGAAGGCAACTATGGCTACACCTTC	CASSFLLAEGNYGYTF
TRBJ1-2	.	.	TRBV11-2	TGTGCCAGCAGCATAGAACAGCTTAAGGGCTACACCTTC	CASSIEQLKGYTF
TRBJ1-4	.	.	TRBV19	TGTGCCAGTAGTAATGTTATCGGGAACCCGGGCCAGAATGAAAAACTGTTTTTT	CASSNVIGNPGQNEKLFF
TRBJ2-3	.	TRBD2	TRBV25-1	TGTGCCAGCAGTGCTAGCGGGTTTTCGGGCACAGATACGCAGTATTTT	CASSASGFSGTDTQYF
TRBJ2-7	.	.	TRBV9	TGTGCCAGCAGCGTAGGGGACAACTCCTACGAGCAGTACTTC	CASSVGDNSYEQYF
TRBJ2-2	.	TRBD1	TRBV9	TGTGCCAGCAGCGCCGACAGGGGGCCAGGCACCGGGGAGCTGTTTTTT	CASSADRGPGTGELFF
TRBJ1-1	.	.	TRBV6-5	TGTGCCAGCAGTTACTCATTCAGGAACACTGAAGCTTTCTTT	CASSYSFRNTEAFF
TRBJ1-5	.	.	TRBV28	TGTGCCAGCAGTTTTGTAGAGGATCAGCCCCAGCATTTT	CASSFVEDQPQHF
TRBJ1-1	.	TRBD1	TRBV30	TGTGCCTGGAGTGGAGTCGGGACAGGGAAAGGCTGGACTGAAGCTTTCTTT	CAWSGVGTGKGWTEAFF
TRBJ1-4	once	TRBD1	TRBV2	TGTGCCAGCAGTGAGGCGGAGACCAACAGGGGAACTAATGAAAAACTGTTTTTT	CASSEAETNRGTNEKLFF
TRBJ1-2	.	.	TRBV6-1	TGTGCCAGCAGTGAATCCCAGGGGACATATAACTATGGCTACACCTTC	CASSESQGTYNYGYTF
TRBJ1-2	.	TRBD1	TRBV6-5	TGTGCCAGCAGGATAACAGGGGGGATTGGCTATGGCTACACCTTC	CASRITGGIGYGYTF
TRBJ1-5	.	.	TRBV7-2	TGTGCCAGCAGCTGGGGGGGGGCCGTGAGCAATCAGCCCCAGCATTTT	CASSWGGAVSNQPQHF
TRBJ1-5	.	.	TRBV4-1	TGCGCCAGCAGCCCAAGAGCGAGAGATAGCAATCAGCCCCAGCATTTT	CASSPRARDSNQPQHF
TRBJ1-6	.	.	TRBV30	TGTGCCTGGGCTGGGCAAGGGGCTGGAAATTCACCCCTCCACTTT	CAWAGQGAGNSPLHF
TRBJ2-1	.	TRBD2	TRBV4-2	TGTGCCAGCAGCCAAGGGCTAGCGGGGGGAAGCTCCTACAATGAGCAGTTCTTC	CASSQGLAGGSSYNEQFF
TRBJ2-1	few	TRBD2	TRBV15	TGTGCCACCTCTCCGCGGCGGGGGGTCAATGAGCAGTTCTTC	CATSPRRGVNEQFF
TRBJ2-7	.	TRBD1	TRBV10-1	TGCGCCAGCAGTGACGGACAGGGTATCTACTACGAGCAGTACTTC	CASSDGQGIYYEQYF
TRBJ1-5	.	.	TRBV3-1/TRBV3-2	TGTGCCAGCAGCCAAGATCTCCAGTATCAGCCCCAGCATTTT	CASSQDLQYQPQHF
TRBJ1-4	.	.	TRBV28	TGTGCCAGCAGGAACGGGGGAGGCGAAAAACTGTTTTTT	CASRNGGGEKLFF
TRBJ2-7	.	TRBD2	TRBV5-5	TGTGCCAGCAGCATCCGGACTAGCGACTACGAGCAGTACTTC	CASSIRTSDYEQYF
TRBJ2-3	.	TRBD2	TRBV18	TGTGCCAGCTCACCTGGACAGACTAGCGGGGTTACATCAGATACGCAGTATTTT	CASSPGQTSGVTSDTQYF
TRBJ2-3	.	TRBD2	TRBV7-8	TGTGCCAGCAGCTTAGTGGCTAGCGGGGGGGGTATAGATACGCAGTATTTT	CASSLVASGGGIDTQYF
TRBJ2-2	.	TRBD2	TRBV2	TGTGCCAGCAGTGAAGCGAGGACTAGCGGCGGGGAGCTGTTTTTT	CASSEARTSGGELFF
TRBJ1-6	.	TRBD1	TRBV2	TGTGCCAGCAGTCAGCAGGGGGCTGGAGGTAATTCACCCCTCCACTTT	CASSQQGAGGNSPLHF
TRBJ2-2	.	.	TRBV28	TGTGCCACCCCGGGGGCGAACACCGGGGAGCTGTTTTTT	CATPGANTGELFF